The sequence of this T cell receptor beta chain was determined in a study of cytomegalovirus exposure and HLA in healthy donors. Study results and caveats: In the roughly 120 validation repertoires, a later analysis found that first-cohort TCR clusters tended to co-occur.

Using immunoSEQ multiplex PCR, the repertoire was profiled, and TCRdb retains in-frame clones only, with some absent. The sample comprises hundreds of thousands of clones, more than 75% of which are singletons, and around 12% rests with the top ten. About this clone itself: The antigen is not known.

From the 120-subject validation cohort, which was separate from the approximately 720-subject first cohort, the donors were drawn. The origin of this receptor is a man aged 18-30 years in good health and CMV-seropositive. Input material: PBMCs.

CDR3 loop: CASSPPQGAMNTEAFF. The DNA of the CDR3 is TGTGCCAGCTCACCACCCCAGGGGGCGATGAACACTGAAGCTTTCTTT. J is TRBJ1-1 and V is TRBV18, with TRBD1 identical over 8 bases. CDR3 size: 16 residues. CDR1 and CDR2 (germline): KGHSH, LQKENI. Trimming removed 0 bases from V and 0 bases from J; junction bases left unmatched: 3. The full variable domain, with the rest looked up from reference TRBV18 and TRBJ1-1, is NAGVMQNPRHLVRRRGQEARLRCSPMKGHSHVYWYRQLPEEGLKFMVYLQKENIIDESGMPKERFSAEFPKEGPSILRIQQVVRGDSAAYFCASSPPQGAMNTEAFFGQGTRLTVV.